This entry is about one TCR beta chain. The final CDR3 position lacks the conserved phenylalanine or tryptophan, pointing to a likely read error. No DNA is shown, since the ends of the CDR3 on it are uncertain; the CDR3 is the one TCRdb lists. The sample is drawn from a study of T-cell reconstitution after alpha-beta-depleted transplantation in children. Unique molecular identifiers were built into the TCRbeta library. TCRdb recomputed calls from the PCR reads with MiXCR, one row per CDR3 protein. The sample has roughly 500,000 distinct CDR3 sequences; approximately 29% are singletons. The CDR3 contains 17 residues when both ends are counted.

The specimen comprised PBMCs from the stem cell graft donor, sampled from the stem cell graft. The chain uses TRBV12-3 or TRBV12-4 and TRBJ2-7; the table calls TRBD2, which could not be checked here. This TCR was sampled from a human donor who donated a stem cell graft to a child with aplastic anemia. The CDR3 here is CASSFGGGWTASGRACL.